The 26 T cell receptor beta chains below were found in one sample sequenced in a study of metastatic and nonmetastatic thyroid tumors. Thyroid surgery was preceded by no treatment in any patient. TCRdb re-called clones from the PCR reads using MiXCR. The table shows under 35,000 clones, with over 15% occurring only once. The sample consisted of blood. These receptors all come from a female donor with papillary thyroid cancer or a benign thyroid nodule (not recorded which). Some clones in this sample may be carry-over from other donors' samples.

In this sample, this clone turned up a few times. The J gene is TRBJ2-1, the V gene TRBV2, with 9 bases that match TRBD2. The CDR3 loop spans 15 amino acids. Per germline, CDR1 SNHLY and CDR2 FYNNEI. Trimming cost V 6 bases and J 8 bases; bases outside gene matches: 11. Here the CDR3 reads CASRVAGAGGHEQFF. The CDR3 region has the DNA TGTGCCAGCAGGGTAGCGGGAGCGGGGGGCCATGAGCAGTTCTTC.

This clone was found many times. CDR3 in amino acids: CASSSSGTSGRETQYF. The CDR3 bases are TGTGCCAGCAGTTCCTCCGGAACTAGCGGGAGAGAGACCCAGTACTTC. The J gene is TRBJ2-5, the V gene TRBV12-3 or TRBV12-4; 11 bases agree with TRBD2. Losses at the gene ends were 4 bases for V and 4 bases for J; bases not matched to a gene: 8. The CDR3 sequence is 16 residues long.

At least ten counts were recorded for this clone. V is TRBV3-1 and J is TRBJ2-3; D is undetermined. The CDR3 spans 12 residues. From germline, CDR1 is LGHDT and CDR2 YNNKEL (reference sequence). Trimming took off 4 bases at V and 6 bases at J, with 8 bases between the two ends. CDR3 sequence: CASSLMGDTQYF. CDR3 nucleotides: TGTGCCAGCAGCCTGATGGGGGATACGCAGTATTTT.

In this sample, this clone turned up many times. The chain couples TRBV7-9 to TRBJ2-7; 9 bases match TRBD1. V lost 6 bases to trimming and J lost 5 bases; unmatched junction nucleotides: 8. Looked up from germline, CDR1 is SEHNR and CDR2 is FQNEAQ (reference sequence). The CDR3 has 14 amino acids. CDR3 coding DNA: TGTGCCAGCAGGAAAGACAGGGGGAATGACGAGCAGTACTTC. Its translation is CASRKDRGNDEQYF.

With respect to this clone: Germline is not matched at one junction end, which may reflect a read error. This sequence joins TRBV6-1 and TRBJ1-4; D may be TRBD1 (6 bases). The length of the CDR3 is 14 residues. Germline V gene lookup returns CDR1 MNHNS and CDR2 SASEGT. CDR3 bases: TGTGCCAGCAGTGTACAAGGGGGGGATGAAAAACTCTGTTTT. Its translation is CASSVQGGDEKLCF.

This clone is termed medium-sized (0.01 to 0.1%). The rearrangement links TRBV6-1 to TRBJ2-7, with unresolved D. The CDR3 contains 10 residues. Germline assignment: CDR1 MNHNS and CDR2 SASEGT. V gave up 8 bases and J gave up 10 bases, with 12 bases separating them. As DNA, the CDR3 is TGTGCCAGCGCCCGACATGCTCAGTACTTC. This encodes CASARHAQYF.

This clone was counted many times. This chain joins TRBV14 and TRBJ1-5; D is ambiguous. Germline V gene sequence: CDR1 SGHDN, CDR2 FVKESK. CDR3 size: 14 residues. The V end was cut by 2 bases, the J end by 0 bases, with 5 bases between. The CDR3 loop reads CASSQQYSNQPQHF. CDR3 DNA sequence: TGTGCCAGCAGCCAACAATATAGCAATCAGCCCCAGCATTTT.

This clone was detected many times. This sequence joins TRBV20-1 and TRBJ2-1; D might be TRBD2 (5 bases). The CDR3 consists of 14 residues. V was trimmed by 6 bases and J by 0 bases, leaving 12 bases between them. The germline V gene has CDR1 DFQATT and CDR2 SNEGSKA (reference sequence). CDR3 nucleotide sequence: TGCAGTGCCCCCGGACTCAGCTCCTACAATGAGCAGTTCTTC. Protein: CSAPGLSSYNEQFF.

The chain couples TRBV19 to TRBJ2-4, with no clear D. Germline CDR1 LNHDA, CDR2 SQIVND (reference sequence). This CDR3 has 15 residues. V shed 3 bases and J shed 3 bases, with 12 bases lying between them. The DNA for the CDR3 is TGTGCCAGTAGTATTTTGGGATATGGCAAAAACATTCAGTACTTC. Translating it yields CASSILGYGKNIQYF.

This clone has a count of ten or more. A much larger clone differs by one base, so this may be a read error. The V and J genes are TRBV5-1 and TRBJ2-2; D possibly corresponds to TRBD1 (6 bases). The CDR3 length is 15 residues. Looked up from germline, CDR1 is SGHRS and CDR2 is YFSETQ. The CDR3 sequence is CASSLGTANTGKLFF. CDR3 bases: TGCGCCAGCAGCTTGGGGACAGCGAACACCGGGAAGCTGTTTTTT.

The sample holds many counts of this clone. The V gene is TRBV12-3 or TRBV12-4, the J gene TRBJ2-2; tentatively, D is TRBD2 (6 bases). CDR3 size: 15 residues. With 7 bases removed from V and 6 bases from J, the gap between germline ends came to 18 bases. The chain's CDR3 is CASTRGAGRSGELFF. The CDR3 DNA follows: TGTGCCAGCACCCGAGGGGCGGGGAGGTCCGGGGAGCTGTTTTTT.

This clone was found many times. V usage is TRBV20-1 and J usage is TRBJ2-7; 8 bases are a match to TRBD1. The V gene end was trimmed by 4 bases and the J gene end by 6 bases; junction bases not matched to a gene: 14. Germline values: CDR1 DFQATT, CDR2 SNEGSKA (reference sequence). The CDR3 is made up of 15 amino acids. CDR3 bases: TGCAGTGCTAAAGAACAGGGGGATCATGGGGCCGAGCAGTACTTC. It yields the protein CSAKEQGDHGAEQYF.

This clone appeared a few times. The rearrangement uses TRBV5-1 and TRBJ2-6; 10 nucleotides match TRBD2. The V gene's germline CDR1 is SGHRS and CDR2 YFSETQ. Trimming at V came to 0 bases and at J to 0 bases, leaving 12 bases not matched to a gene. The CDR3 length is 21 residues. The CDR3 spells CASSLATLAGDTNSGANVLTF. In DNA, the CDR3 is TGCGCCAGCAGCTTGGCCACGCTAGCGGGGGATACAAACTCTGGGGCCAACGTCCTGACTTTC.

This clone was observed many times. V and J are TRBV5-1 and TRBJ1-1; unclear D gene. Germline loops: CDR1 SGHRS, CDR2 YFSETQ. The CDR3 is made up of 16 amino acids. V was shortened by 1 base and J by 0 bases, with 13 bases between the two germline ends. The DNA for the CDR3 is TGCGCCAGCAGCTTGTGGGAGGGTGAAATGAACACTGAAGCTTTCTTT. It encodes CASSLWEGEMNTEAFF.

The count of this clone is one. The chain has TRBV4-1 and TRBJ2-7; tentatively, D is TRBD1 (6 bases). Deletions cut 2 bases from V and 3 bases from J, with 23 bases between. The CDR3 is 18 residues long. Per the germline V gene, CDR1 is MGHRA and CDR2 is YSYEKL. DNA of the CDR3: TGCGCCAGCAGCCAATTGGCCTCGAGAGTGTGCAGGGGCTACGAGCAGTACTTC. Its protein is CASSQLASRVCRGYEQYF.

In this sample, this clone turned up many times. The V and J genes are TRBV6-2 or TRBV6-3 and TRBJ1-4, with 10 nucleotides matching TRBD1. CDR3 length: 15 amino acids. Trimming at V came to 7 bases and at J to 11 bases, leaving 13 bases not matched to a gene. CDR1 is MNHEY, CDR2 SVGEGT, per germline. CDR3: CASTSTETGGLKLFF. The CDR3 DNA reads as TGTGCCAGCACTTCGACTGAGACAGGGGGCCTGAAACTGTTTTTT.

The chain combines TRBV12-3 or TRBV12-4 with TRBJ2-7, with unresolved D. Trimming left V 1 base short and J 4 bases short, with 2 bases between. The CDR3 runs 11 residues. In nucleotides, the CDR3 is TGTGCCAGCAGTTTAGAGTACGAGCAGTACTTC. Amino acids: CASSLEYEQYF.

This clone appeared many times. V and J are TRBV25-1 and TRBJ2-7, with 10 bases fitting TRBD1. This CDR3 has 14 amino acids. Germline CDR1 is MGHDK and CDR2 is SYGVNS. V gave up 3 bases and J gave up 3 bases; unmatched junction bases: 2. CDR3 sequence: CASSDWTGGYEQYF. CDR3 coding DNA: TGTGCCAGCAGTGATTGGACAGGGGGCTACGAGCAGTACTTC.

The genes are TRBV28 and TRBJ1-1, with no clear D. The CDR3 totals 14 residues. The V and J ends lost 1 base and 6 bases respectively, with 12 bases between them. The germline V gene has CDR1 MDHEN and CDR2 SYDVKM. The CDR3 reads CASSLSVGSSEAFF. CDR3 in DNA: TGTGCCAGCAGTTTATCAGTTGGGAGCTCTGAAGCTTTCTTT.

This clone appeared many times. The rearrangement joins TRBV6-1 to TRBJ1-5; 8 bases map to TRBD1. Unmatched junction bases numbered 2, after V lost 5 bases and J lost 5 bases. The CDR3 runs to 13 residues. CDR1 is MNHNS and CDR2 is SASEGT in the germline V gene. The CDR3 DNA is TGTGCCAGCAGTATGACAGGGGATCAGCCCCAGCATTTT. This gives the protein CASSMTGDQPQHF.

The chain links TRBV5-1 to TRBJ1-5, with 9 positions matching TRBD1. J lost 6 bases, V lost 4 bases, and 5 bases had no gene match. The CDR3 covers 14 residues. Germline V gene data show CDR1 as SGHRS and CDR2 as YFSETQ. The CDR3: CASSPGQGIQPQHF. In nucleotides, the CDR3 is TGCGCCAGCAGCCCCGGACAGGGGATTCAGCCCCAGCATTTT.

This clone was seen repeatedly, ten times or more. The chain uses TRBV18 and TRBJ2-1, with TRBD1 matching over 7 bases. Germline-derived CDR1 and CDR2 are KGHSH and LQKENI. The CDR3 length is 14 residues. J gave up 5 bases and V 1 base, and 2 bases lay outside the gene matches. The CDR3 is CASSPQGANNEQFF. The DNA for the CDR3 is TGTGCCAGCTCACCACAGGGGGCCAACAATGAGCAGTTCTTC. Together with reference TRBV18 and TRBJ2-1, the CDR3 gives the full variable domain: NAGVMQNPRHLVRRRGQEARLRCSPMKGHSHVYWYRQLPEEGLKFMVYLQKENIIDESGMPKERFSAEFPKEGPSILRIQQVVRGDSAAYFCASSPQGANNEQFFGPGTRLTVL.

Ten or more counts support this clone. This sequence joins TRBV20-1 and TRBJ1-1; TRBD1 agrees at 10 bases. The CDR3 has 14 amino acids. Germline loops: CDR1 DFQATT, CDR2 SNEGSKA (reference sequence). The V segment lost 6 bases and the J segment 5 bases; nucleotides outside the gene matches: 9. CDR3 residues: CSANPGQGRTEAFF. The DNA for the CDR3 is TGCAGTGCAAACCCGGGACAGGGGAGGACTGAAGCTTTCTTT.

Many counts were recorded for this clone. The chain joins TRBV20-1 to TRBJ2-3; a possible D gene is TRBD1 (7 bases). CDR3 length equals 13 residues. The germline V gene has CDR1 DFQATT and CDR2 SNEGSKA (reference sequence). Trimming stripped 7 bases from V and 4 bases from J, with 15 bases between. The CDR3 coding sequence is TGCAGTGTGTCTCAGGGGGGTTCAGATACGCAGTATTTT. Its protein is CSVSQGGSDTQYF.

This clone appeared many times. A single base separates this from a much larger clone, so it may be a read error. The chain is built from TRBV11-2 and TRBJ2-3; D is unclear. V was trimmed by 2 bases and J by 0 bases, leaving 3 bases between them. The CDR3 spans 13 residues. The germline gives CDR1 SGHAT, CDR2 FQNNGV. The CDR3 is CASSLPSTDTQYF. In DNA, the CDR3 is TGTGCCAGCAGCTTACCTAGCACAGATACGCAGTATTTT. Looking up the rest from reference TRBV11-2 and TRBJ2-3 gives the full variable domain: EAGVAQSPRYKIIEKRQSVAFWCNPISGHATLYWYQQILGQGPKLLIQFQNNGVVDDSQLPKDRFSAERLKGVDSTLKIQPAKLEDSAVYLCASSLPSTDTQYFGPGTRLTVL.

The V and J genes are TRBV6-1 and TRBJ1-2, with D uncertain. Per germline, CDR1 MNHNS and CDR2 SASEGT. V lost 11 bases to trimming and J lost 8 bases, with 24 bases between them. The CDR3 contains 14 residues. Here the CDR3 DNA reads TGTGCCGGCAACAAAGGCCTCATTTTACGGGGCTACACCTTC. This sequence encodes CAGNKGLILRGYTF.